The 4 T cell receptor beta chains reported below all come from one sample, sequenced in a study of human T cells and chemical hapten exposure. TCRdb analysed the RACE reads with MiXCR anew, one entry per CDR3 protein. The sample shows about 80,000 distinct CDR3 sequences, 11% to 15% of them seen only once. Time point: pre-sensitization, week 0. Treatment specified: therapeutic diphenylcyclopropenone sensitization with weekly scalp DPC. This sample comprised whole blood, obtained in connection with sensitization to the hapten diphenylcyclopropenone (DPC). The receptor source for this set is a woman aged 45-60 years with alopecia areata. Some clones in this sample may be carry-over from other donors' samples.

The chain is built from TRBV27 and TRBJ2-1; TRBD2 might be the D (5 bases). The V gene lost 2 bases and the J gene lost 2 bases, with 10 bases spanning the gap. This CDR3 is built from 15 residues. Germline CDR1 reads MNHEY; CDR2 reads SMNVEV (reference sequence). The CDR3 DNA follows: TGTGCCAGCAGTTTAACGGGAACCACCTACAATGAGCAGTTCTTC. Encoded protein: CASSLTGTTYNEQFF.

This clonotype occurred a few times. The V gene is TRBV20-1, the J gene TRBJ1-5; tentatively, D is TRBD1 (5 bases). Trimming shortened V by 1 base and J by 3 bases, and 13 bases separated the two germline ends. Germline V CDR1 and CDR2: DFQATT, SNEGSKA (reference sequence). This CDR3 is built from 15 residues. CDR3 nucleotide sequence: TGCAGTGCTAGAGTTGGTCAGGGACTCAATCAGCCCCAGCATTTT. Translation: CSARVGQGLNQPQHF.

This clonotype was detected ten times or more. V and J are TRBV6-5 and TRBJ2-1; 11 bases align to TRBD2. The CDR3 length is 16 residues. Germline V gene sequence: CDR1 MNHEY, CDR2 SVGAGI. V shed 6 bases, J shed 3 bases, and the junction held 7 bases outside the gene matches. The chain's CDR3 is CASRILTSGNYNEQFF. DNA of the CDR3: TGTGCCAGCAGGATACTGACTAGCGGGAACTACAATGAGCAGTTCTTC.

The CDR3 region has the DNA TGCAGTGCTAGAGATCTTATTGGGACGGTCGATTCACCCCTCCACTTT. Translated, it gives CSARDLIGTVDSPLHF. V usage is TRBV20-1 and J usage is TRBJ1-6; tentative D call: TRBD1 (5 bases). CDR3 length: 16 amino acids. Trimming stripped 0 bases from V and 8 bases from J, with 17 bases between. Germline CDR1 and CDR2: DFQATT and SNEGSKA (reference sequence).